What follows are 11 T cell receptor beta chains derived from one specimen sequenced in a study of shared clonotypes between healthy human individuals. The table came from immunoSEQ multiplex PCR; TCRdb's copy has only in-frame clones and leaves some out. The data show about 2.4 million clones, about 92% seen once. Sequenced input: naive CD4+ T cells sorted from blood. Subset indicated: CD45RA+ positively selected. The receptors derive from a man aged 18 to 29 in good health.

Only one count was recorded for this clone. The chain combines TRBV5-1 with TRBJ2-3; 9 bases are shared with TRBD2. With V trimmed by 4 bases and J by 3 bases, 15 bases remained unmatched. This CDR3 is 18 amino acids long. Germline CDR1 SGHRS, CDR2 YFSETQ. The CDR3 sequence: CASSAAVAGGRSTDTQYF. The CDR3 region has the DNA TGCGCCAGCAGCGCGGCGGTCGCGGGGGGGAGATCGACAGATACGCAGTATTTT.

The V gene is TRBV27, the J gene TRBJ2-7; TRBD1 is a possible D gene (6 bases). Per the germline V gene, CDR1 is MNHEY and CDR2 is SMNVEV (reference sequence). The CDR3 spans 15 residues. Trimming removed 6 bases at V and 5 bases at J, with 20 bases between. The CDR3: CASSLIRGRFDEQYF. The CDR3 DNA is TGTGCCAGCAGCTTAATCAGGGGCAGGTTCGACGAGCAGTACTTC.

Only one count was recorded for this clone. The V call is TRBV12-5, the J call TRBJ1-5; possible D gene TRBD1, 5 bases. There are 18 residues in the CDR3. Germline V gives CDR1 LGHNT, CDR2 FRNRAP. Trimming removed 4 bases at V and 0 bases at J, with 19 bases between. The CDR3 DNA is TGTGCTAGTGGTTCCCCACCCGGGACGGAGTATAGCAATCAGCCCCAGCATTTT. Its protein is CASGSPPGTEYSNQPQHF. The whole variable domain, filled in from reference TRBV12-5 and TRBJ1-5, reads DARVTQTPRHKVTEMGQEVTMRCQPILGHNTVFWYRQTMMQGLELLAYFRNRAPLDDSGMPKDRFSAEMPDATLATLKIQPSEPRDSAVYFCASGSPPGTEYSNQPQHFGDGTRLSIL.

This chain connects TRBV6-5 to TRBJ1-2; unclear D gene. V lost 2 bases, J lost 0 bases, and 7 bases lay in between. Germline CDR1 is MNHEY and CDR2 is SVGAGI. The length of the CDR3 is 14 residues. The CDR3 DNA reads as TGTGCCAGCAGTTACGTGGGGTCTAACTATGGCTACACCTTC. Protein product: CASSYVGSNYGYTF.

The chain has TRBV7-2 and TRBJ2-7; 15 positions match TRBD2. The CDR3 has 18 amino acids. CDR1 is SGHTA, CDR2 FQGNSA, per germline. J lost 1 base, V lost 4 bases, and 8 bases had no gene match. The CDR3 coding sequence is TGTGCCAGCAGCTCCGGGACTAGCGGGAGGTATGGATCCTACGAGCAGTACTTC. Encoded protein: CASSSGTSGRYGSYEQYF. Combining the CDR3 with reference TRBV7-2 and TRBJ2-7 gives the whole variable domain GAGVSQSPSNKVTEKGKDVELRCDPISGHTALYWYRQSLGQGLEFLIYFQGNSAPDKSGLPSDRFSAERTGGSVSTLTIQRTQQEDSAVYLCASSSGTSGRYGSYEQYFGPGTRLTVT.

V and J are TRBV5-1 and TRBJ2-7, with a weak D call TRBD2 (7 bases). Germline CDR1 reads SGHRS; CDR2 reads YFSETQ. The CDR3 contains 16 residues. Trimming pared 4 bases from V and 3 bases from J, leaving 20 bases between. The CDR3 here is CASSLEAGARYYEQYF. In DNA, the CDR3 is TGCGCCAGCAGCCTGGAGGCGGGGGCGAGGTACTACGAGCAGTACTTC.

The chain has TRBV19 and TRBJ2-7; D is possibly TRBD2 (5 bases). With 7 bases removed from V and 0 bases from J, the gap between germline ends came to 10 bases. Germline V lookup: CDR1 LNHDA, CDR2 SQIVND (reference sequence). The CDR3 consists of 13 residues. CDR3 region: CASKADHSYEQYF. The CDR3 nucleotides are TGTGCCAGTAAAGCGGACCACTCCTACGAGCAGTACTTC.

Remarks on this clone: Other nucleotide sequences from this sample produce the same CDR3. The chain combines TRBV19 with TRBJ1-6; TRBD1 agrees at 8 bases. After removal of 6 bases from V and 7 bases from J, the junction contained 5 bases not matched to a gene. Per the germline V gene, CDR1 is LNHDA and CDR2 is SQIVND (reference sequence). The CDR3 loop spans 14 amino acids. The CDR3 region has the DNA TGTGCCAGTAGAACCGGGACAGGAAATTCACCCCTCCACTTT. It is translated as CASRTGTGNSPLHF.

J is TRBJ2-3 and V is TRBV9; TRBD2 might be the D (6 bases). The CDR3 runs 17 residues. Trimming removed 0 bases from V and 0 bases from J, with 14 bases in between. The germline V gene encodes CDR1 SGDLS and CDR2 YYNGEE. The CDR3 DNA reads TGTGCCAGCAGCGTAGGGCCTGGAGGGACTAGCACAGATACGCAGTATTTT. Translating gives CASSVGPGGTSTDTQYF.

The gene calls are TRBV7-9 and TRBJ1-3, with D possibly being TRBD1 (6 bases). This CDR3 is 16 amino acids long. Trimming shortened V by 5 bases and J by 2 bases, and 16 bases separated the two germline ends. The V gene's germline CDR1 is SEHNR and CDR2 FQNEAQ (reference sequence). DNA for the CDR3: TGTGCCAGCAGCCCTTCAGGGGCCGGGGCTGGAAACACCATATATTTT. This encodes CASSPSGAGAGNTIYF.

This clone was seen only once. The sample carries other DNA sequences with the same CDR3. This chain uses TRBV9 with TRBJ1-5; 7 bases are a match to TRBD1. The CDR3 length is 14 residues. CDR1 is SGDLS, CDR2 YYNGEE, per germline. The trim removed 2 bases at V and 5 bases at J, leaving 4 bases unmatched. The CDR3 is CASSVGDSHQPQHF. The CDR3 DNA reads TGTGCCAGCAGCGTGGGGGACAGCCATCAGCCCCAGCATTTT.